What follows describes a single TCR beta chain. What it binds is not known. Germline values: CDR1 LNHDA, CDR2 SQIVND (reference sequence). J was trimmed by 11 bases and V by 7 bases; bases with no gene match: 10. The CDR3 loop spans 12 amino acids. This sample is part of a study of shared clonotypes between healthy human individuals. Findings and limits, study-wide: Naive CD4 clonotypes were shared across a few donors at around 5%. A generally larger estimated richness was seen in naive subsets than in memory subsets.

Measured with immunoSEQ multiplex PCR; TCRdb has only the in-frame clones, and not every one. The data hold millions of clones, with around 95% observed a single time. The receptor was derived from a man younger than 35 in good health. This chain uses TRBV19 with TRBJ1-1, with 7 nucleotides matching TRBD1. Input material: naive CD4+ T cells sorted from blood. Subset here: CD45RA+ positively selected. CDR3 coding DNA: TGTGCCAGTAAGAGCCATGACAGGGAGGCTTTCTTT. Its translation is CASKSHDREAFF.